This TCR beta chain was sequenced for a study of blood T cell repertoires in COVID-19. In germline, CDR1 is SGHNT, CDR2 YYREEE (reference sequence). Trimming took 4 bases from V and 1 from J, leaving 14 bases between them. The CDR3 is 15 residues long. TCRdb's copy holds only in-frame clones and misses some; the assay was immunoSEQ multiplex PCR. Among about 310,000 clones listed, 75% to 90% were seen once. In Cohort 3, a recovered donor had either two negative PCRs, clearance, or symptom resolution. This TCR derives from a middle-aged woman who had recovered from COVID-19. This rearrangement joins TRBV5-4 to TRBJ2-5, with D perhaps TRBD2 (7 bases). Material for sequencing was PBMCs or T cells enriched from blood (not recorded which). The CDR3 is CASSPGGGPQETQYF. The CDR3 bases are TGTGCCAGCAGCCCGGGGGGCGGACCCCAAGAGACCCAGTACTTC.